This T cell receptor (beta chain) was obtained from a study of shared clonotypes between healthy human individuals. The wider study: A couple of women and three men aged 18 to 49 served as donors.

Naive CD8 cells comprised CD45RO-negative, CCR7-positively selected cells, excluding terminally differentiated effector memory CD45RA+ cells. Assay used: immunoSEQ multiplex PCR; TCRdb lists only in-frame clones, some missing. The sample lists approximately 600,000 clones, 85% to 95% occurring once. Study findings and constraints: Lower generation probabilities were found for non-shared clonotypes than for those shared by all four donors. Some naive CD4 clonotypes, around 5%, turned up in common across a handful of donors. As a rule, naive subsets had a larger estimated richness than memory subsets.

The CDR3 is made up of 18 amino acids. Germline V gene sequence: CDR1 MGHRA, CDR2 YSYEKL. Trimming shortened V by 1 base and J by 6 bases, and 24 bases separated the two germline ends. This clone appeared a single time. The antigen remains undetermined. The chain couples TRBV4-1 to TRBJ1-1; weak D call: TRBD1 (6 bases). The TCR originated in a woman between 25 and 40 years old in good health. Sequenced: naive CD8+ T cells sorted from blood. CDR3 in amino acids: CASSQAVVVVGGLPEAFF. The CDR3 DNA reads as TGCGCCAGCAGCCAAGCGGTCGTTGTCGTGGGGGGCTTGCCTGAAGCTTTCTTT.